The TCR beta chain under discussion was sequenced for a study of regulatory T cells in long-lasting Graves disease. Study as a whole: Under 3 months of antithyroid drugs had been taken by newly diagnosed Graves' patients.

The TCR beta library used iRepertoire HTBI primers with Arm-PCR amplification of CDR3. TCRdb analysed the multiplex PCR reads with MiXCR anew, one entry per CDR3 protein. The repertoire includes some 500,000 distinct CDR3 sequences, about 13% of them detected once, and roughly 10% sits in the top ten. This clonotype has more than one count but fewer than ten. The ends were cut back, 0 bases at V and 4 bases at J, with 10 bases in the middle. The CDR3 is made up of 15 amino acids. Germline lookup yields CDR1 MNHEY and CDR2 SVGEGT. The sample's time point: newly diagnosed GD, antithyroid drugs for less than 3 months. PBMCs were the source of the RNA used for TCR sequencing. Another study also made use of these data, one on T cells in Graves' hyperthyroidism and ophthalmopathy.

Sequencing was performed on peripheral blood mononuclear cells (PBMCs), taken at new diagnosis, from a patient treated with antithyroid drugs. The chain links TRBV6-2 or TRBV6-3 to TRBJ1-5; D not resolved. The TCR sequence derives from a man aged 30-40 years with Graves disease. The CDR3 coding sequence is TGTGCCAGCAGTTACTCTAAGGTCAGAAATCAGCCCCAGCATTTT. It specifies CASSYSKVRNQPQHF.